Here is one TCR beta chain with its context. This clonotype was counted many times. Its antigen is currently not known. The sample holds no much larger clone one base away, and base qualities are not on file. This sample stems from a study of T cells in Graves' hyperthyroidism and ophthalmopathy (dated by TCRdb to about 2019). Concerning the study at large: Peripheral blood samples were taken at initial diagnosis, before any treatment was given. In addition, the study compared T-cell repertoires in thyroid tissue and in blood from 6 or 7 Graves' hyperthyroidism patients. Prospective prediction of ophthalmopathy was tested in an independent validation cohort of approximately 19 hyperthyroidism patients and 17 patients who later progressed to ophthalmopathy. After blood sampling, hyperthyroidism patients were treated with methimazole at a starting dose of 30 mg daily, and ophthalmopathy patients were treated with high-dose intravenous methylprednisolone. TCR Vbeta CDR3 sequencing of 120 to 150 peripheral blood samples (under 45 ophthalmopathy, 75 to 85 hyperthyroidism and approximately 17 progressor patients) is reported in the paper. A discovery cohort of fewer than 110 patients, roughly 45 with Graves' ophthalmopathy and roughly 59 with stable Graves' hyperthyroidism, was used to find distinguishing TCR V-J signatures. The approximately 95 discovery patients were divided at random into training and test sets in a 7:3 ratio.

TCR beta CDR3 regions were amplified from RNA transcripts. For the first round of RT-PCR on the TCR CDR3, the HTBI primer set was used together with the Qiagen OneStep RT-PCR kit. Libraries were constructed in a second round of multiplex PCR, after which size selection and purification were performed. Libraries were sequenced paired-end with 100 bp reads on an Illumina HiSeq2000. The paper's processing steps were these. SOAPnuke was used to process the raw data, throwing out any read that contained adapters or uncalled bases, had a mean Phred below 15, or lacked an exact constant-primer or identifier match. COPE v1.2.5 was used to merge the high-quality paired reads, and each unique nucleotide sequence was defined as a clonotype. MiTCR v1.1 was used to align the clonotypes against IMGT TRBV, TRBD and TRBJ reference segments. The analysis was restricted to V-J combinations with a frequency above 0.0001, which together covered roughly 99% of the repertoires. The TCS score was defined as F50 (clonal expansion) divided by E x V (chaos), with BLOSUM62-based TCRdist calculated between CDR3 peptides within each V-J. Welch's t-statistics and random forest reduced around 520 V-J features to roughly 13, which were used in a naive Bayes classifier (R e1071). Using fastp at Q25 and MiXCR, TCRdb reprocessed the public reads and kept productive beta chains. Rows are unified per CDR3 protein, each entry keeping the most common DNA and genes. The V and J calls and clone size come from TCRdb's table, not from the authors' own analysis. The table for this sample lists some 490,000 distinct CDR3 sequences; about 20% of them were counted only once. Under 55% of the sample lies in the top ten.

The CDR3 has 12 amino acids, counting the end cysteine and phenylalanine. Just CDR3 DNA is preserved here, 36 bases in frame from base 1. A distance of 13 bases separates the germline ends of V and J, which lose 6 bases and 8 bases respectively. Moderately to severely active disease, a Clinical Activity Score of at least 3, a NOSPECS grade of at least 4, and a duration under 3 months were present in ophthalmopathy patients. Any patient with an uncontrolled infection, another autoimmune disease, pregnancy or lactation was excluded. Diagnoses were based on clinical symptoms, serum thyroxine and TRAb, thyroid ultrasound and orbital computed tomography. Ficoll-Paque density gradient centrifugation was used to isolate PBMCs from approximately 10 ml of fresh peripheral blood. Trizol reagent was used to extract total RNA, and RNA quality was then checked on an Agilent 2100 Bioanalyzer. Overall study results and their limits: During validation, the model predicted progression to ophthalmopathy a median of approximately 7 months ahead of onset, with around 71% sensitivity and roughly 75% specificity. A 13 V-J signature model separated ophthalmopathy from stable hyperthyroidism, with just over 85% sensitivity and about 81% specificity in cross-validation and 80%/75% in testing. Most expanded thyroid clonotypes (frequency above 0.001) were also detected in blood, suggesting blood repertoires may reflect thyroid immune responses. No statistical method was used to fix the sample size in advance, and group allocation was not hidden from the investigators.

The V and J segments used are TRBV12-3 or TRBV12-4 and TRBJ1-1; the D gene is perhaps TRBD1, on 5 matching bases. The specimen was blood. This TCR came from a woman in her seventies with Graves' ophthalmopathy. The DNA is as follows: TGTGCCAGCAGCCGAGGGGTAGGGGAAGCTTTCTTT. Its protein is CASSRGVGEAFF.